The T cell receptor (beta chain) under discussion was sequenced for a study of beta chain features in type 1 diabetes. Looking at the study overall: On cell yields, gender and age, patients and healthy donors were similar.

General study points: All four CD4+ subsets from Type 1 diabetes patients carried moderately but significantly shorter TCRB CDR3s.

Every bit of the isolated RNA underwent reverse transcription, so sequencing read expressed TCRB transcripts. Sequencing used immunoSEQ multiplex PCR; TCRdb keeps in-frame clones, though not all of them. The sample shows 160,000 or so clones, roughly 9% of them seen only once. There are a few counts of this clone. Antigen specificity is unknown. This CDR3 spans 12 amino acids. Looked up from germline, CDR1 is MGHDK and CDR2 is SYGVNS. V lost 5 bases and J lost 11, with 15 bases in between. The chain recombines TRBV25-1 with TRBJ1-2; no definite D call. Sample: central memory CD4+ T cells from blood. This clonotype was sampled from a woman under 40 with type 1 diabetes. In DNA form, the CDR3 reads TGTGCCAGCAGTTCTATTCTATCGGGTTACACCTTC. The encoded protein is CASSSILSGYTF.